The present entry profiles one T cell receptor beta chain with its context. Its antigen remains unknown. These data originate in a study of cytomegalovirus exposure and HLA in healthy donors. As for the study in general: From HLA-typed donors, an early data release held some 80 million unique TCRs. General study results and limits: Researchers had no immune exposure information except CMV serostatus available.

The CDR3 sequence is 14 residues long. Germline CDR1 SGHNT, CDR2 YYREEE (reference sequence). V lost 2 bases, J lost 0 bases, and 8 bases lay in between. PCR used 60 Vbeta primers and 13 Jbeta primers. Clones were read by immunoSEQ multiplex PCR, and TCRdb kept only the in-frame ones, dropping some. The data contain over 130,000 clones, roughly three quarters of them seen just once; the ten biggest clones take up 3% to 4%. The sample was PBMCs. This TCR derives from a human donor in good health. This chain connects TRBV5-4 to TRBJ2-5; D uncertain. CDR3 in amino acids: CASSLSPNQETQYF. The CDR3 DNA follows: TGTGCCAGCAGCTTATCCCCCAACCAAGAGACCCAGTACTTC.